This T cell receptor beta chain originates from a study of blood T cell repertoires in COVID-19. Overall study context: In each case, the material was cDNA or gDNA derived from T cells, B-cell-depleted T cells, or PBMCs.

In the authors' workflow: The assay estimated nucleated cells by amplifying reference gene primers. Profiling relied on immunoSEQ multiplex PCR, and the TCRdb table lists in-frame clones only, not all of them. From that table come the V and J calls and clone size; the DNA was used to work out D and trimming. The table lists 100,000 to 150,000 clones, more than 70% of them singletons. Sequences were obtained from peripheral blood. This clonotype was sampled from a woman aged 25 to 39 who had recovered from COVID-19.

The CDR3 loop is CASSYSISSNYGYTF. Written as DNA, the CDR3 is TGTGCCAGCAGTTACTCCATCAGTTCAAACTATGGCTACACCTTC. The chain has TRBV6-5 and TRBJ1-2; D is ambiguous. The CDR3 is 15 amino acids. Trimming left V 0 bases short and J 2 bases short, with 10 bases between. Per germline, CDR1 MNHEY and CDR2 SVGAGI.